The 15 T cell receptor beta chains below all came from one sample that was sequenced in a study. TCRdb redid the calling of the 5' RACE reads with MiXCR, one entry per CDR3 protein. The table has about 62,000 distinct CDR3 sequences, roughly 30% seen once; the top ten hold 2.3%. The specimen was tumor-infiltrating naive CD4+ T cells sorted from the breast tumor. As for subset: naive CD4+ T cells, CD4+CD45RA+CD25-. These receptors were obtained from a female donor with breast cancer.

This chain uses TRBV7-2 with TRBJ2-4, with unresolved D. Germline V gene lookup returns CDR1 SGHTA and CDR2 FQGNSA. V lost 5 bases and J 6 bases, leaving 5 bases between the germline ends. The length of the CDR3 is 11 residues. CDR3 DNA sequence: TGTGCCAGCAGCAACTTAAACATTCAGTACTTC. Protein: CASSNLNIQYF.

The rearrangement links TRBV5-1 to TRBJ2-3; possibly TRBD1 for D (5 bases). The germline CDR1 and CDR2 sequences are SGHRS and YFSETQ. The CDR3 totals 14 residues. The V end lost 1 base, the J end lost 2 bases, and 8 bases lay between the germline ends. The DNA of the CDR3 is TGCGCCAGCAGCTTGCGGACACACACAGATACGCAGTATTTT. Amino acids: CASSLRTHTDTQYF.

On this clonotype itself: A much larger clone differs from this one at a single base, so this may be a read error. V is TRBV29-1 and J is TRBJ2-3; D is possibly TRBD1 (5 bases). CDR1 is SQVTM, CDR2 ANQGSEA, per germline. The CDR3 contains 13 residues. The CDR3 protein is CGVTTALPDTQYF. CDR3 nucleotide sequence: TGCGGCGTTACGACAGCTTTGCCAGATACGCAGTATTTT.

The V call is TRBV19, the J call TRBJ1-1; 9 nucleotides agree with TRBD1. The CDR3 sequence is 18 residues long. After removal of 3 bases from V and 4 bases from J, the junction contained 15 bases not matched to a gene. In germline, CDR1 is LNHDA, CDR2 SQIVND (reference sequence). CDR3 DNA sequence: TGTGCCAGTAGTATCCCCCCTTACAGGGGGCGCGTCGTCACTGAAGCTTTCTTT. It is translated as CASSIPPYRGRVVTEAFF.

V and J are TRBV6-5 and TRBJ1-5; D remains ambiguous. CDR1 is MNHEY and CDR2 is SVGAGI in the germline V gene. The CDR3 sequence is 14 residues long. V was clipped by 6 bases and J by 7 bases, with 16 bases between them. CDR3 nucleotides: TGTGCCAGCAGCCCACAAAGTCCCAGCCAGCCCCAGCATTTT. As protein: CASSPQSPSQPQHF.

This clonotype has only a few counts. The V and J genes are TRBV7-2 and TRBJ1-2; 8 bases align to TRBD1. The CDR3 consists of 15 residues. V gave up 5 bases and J gave up 5 bases; unmatched junction bases: 10. Germline V CDR1 and CDR2: SGHTA, FQGNSA. The CDR3 DNA sequence: TGTGCCAGCAGCCCAGGACAGGGAACAAGATATGGCTACACCTTC. It codes for CASSPGQGTRYGYTF.

There are a few counts of this clonotype. This sequence joins TRBV19 and TRBJ1-3; perhaps TRBD1 as D (6 bases). CDR3 size: 15 residues. The ends were cut back, 4 bases at V and 4 bases at J, with 14 bases in the middle. Germline lookup yields CDR1 LNHDA and CDR2 SQIVND (reference sequence). CDR3 sequence: CASSTTGLSGNTIYF. DNA for the CDR3: TGTGCCAGTAGTACAACAGGGCTCTCAGGAAACACCATATATTTT.

The V gene is TRBV3-1, the J gene TRBJ1-5; maybe TRBD1 (5 bases). The CDR3 is 14 residues long. From germline, CDR1 is LGHDT and CDR2 YNNKEL (reference sequence). Trimming took off 4 bases at V and 4 bases at J, with 11 bases between the two ends. The CDR3 loop reads CASSRFGGNQPQHF. The CDR3 region has the DNA TGTGCCAGCAGCCGCTTTGGGGGGAATCAGCCCCAGCATTTT.

For this clonotype: The junction shows a germline mismatch at one end, possibly a read error. The V and J genes are TRBV6-1 and TRBJ1-1, with D maybe TRBD1 (5 bases). The length of the CDR3 is 13 residues. Looked up from germline, CDR1 is MNHNS and CDR2 is SASEGT. The DNA of the CDR3 is TGTGCCAGCAGTCCGAAGCCCCAGGGAGAAGCTTCCTTT. It translates to CASSPKPQGEASF.

This clonotype was counted between two and nine times. V gene TRBV12-3 or TRBV12-4 combines with J gene TRBJ2-5; D may match TRBD1 or TRBD2 (5 bases each). Trimming stripped 7 bases from V and 5 bases from J, with 20 bases between. CDR3 length: 15 residues. For the CDR3, the DNA is TGTGCCAGCACTCCTCGAGGGGCCACGTGGGAGACCCAGTACTTC. Residues: CASTPRGATWETQYF.

This clonotype was found a few times. This chain uses TRBV5-1 with TRBJ2-3; D is undetermined. Trimming took off 5 bases at V and 2 bases at J, with 12 bases between the two ends. CDR3 length: 14 amino acids. Germline V gene sequence: CDR1 SGHRS, CDR2 YFSETQ. The CDR3 protein is CASRDGRPTDTQYF. As DNA, the CDR3 is TGCGCCAGCAGGGACGGCCGCCCCACAGATACGCAGTATTTT.

This clonotype was found a few times. This chain joins TRBV4-3 and TRBJ2-7; the D is unclear. V lost 0 bases to trimming and J lost 9 bases, with 12 bases between them. The CDR3 contains 13 residues. Germline CDR1 and CDR2: LGHNA and YSLEER. The CDR3 is CASSQESGRGQYF. In DNA, the CDR3 is TGCGCCAGCAGCCAAGAATCCGGCCGTGGGCAGTACTTC.

V is TRBV25-1 and J is TRBJ1-6, with TRBD1 as a possible D gene (5 bases). With 3 bases removed from V and 7 bases from J, the gap between germline ends came to 16 bases. Germline values: CDR1 MGHDK, CDR2 SYGVNS. The CDR3 is made up of 16 amino acids. CDR3 amino acids: CASSDHRAGMNSPLHF. DNA of the CDR3: TGTGCCAGCAGTGATCACAGAGCAGGGATGAATTCACCCCTCCACTTT.

This chain links TRBV9 with TRBJ2-3; maybe TRBD2 (5 bases). The CDR3 is 14 residues long. Germline V gives CDR1 SGDLS, CDR2 YYNGEE. Trimming took 0 bases from V and 2 from J, leaving 7 bases between them. In nucleotides, the CDR3 is TGTGCCAGCAGCGTAGTACTAGACACAGATACGCAGTATTTT. It is translated as CASSVVLDTDTQYF.

The table lists this clonotype with a count of one. The chain uses TRBV5-1 and TRBJ2-2, with 7 bases matching TRBD1. Germline assignment: CDR1 SGHRS and CDR2 YFSETQ. Trimming at V came to 4 bases and at J to 5 bases, leaving 11 bases not matched to a gene. The CDR3 has 16 residues. The CDR3 spells CASSASGGVITGELFF. CDR3 bases: TGCGCCAGCAGCGCCTCAGGGGGAGTGATTACCGGGGAGCTGTTTTTT.